This T cell receptor beta chain came from a study of neoadjuvant nivolumab and ipilimumab in lung cancer. The CDR3 loop spans 15 amino acids. Per germline, CDR1 MNHEY and CDR2 SVGAGI. Trimming removed 0 bases from V and 0 bases from J, with 9 bases in between. Turning to this clone: The antigen is unknown.

Clones were read by immunoSEQ multiplex PCR, and TCRdb kept only the in-frame ones, dropping some. There are about 30,000 clones in the sample; 92% occur only once, and under 2.5% lies in the top ten. Study-level results: A small number of samples were TCR sequenced. Only a single major-pathologic-response sample was available for clonality analysis. Resected-tumor TCR richness correlated positively with pretherapy blood richness.

This chain connects TRBV6-5 to TRBJ2-7; the D gene is possibly TRBD1 (6 bases). This sequence originates from an adult with non-small cell lung cancer. Sequencing used peripheral blood, obtained after neoadjuvant nivolumab, alone or with ipilimumab, at or shortly before surgery. CDR3 protein: CASSYSAGDSYEQYF. In nucleotides, the CDR3 is TGTGCCAGCAGTTACTCTGCAGGGGACTCCTACGAGCAGTACTTC.